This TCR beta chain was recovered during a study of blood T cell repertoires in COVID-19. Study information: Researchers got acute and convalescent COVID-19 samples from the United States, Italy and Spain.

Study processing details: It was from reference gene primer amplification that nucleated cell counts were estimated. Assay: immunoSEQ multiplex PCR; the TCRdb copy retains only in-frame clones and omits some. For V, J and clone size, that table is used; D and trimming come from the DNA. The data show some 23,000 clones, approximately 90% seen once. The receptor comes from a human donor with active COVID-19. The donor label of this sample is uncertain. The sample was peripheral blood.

The CDR3 here is CASSLTTGGPTYNEQFF. CDR3 bases: TGCGCCAGCAGCCTAACAACCGGAGGGCCGACCTACAATGAGCAGTTCTTC. The V call is TRBV5-1, the J call TRBJ2-1; a weak D match, TRBD2 (6 bases). CDR3 length equals 17 residues. Germline CDR1 SGHRS, CDR2 YFSETQ. Between the trimmed V and J ends, which lost 4 bases and 2 bases, there was a span of 19 bases.